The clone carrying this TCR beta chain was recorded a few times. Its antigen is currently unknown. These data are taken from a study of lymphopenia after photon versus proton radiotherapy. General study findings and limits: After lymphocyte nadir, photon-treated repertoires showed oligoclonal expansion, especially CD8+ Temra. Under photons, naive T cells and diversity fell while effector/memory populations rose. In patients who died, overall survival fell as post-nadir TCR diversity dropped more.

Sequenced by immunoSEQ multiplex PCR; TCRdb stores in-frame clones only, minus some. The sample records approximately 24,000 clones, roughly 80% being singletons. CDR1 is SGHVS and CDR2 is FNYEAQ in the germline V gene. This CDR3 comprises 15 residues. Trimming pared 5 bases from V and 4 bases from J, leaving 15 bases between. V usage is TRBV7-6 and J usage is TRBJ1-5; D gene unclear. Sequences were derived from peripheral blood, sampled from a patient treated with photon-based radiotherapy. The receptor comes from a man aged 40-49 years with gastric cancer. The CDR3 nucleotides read TGTGCCAGCAGCCTAAGTGAGGGCGGAAATCAGCCCCAGCATTTT. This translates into CASSLSEGGNQPQHF.